The subject of this entry is one T cell receptor beta chain. Its matching antigen is unknown. This sample is drawn from a study of cytomegalovirus exposure and HLA in healthy donors. Whole-study results and caveats: TCR beta V- and J-gene trimming was later associated with a missense DCLRE1C variant. The study designated 150 or so TCR beta chains cytomegalovirus-associated.

PCR used 60 Vbeta primers and 13 Jbeta primers. The assay was immunoSEQ multiplex PCR, and TCRdb's table has in-frame clones only and misses some. Of approximately 210,000 clones listed, 81% are singletons. Each donor's status was that of a healthy bone marrow donor. When sampled, the donors appeared nominally healthy, though they likely had unrecorded immune exposures. CDR1 and CDR2 from the germline V gene are MGHDK and SYGVNS. This CDR3 comprises 13 residues. Trimming left V 2 bases short and J 1 base short, with 5 bases between. The chain carries TRBV25-1 and TRBJ1-1; D unclear. The sample consisted of PBMCs. The TCR sequence derives from a man between 18 and 35 years old in good health and CMV-seronegative. As DNA, the CDR3 is TGTGCCAGCAGTGAAAGCTGGAACACTGAAGCTTTCTTT. It translates to CASSESWNTEAFF.